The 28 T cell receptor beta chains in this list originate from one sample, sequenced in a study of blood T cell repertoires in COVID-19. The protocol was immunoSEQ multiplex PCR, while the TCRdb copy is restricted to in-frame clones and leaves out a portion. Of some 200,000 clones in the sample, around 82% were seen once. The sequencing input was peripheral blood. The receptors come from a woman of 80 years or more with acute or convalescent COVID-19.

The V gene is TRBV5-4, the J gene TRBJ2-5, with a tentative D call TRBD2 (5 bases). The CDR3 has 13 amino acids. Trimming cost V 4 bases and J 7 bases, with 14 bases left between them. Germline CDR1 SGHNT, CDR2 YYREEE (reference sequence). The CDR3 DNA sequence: TGTGCCAGCAGCGGAGGACGGACGGGGACCCAGTACTTC. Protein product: CASSGGRTGTQYF.

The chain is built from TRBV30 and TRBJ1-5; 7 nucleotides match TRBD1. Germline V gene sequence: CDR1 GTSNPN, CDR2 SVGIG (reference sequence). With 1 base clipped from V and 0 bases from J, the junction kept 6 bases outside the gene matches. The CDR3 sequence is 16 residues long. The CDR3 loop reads CAWSAPGQNSNQPQHF. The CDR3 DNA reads TGTGCCTGGAGTGCCCCGGGACAGAATAGCAATCAGCCCCAGCATTTT.

The CDR3 nucleotides are TGTGCCAGCACCCCAGGGACAGGGGGTTGGGGGACCCAGTACTTC. Encoded protein: CASTPGTGGWGTQYF. The chain recombines TRBV6-5 with TRBJ2-5; 11 bases agree with TRBD1. J lost 7 bases, V lost 7 bases, and 11 bases had no gene match. CDR1 and CDR2 from the germline V gene are MNHEY and SVGAGI. CDR3 length equals 15 residues.

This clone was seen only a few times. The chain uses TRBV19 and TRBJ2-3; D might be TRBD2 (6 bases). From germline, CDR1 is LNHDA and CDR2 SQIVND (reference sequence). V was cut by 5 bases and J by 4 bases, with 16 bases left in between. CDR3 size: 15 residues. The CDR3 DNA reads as TGTGCCAGTAGTTTACGTCTAAGGGAGGCAGATACGCAGTATTTT. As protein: CASSLRLREADTQYF.

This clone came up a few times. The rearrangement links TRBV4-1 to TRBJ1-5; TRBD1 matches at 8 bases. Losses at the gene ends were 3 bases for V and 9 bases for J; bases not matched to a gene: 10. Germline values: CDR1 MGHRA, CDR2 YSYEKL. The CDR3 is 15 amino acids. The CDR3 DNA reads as TGCGCCAGCAGCCAGGGCGACAGGGGCGTTGGGCCCCAGCATTTT. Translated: CASSQGDRGVGPQHF.

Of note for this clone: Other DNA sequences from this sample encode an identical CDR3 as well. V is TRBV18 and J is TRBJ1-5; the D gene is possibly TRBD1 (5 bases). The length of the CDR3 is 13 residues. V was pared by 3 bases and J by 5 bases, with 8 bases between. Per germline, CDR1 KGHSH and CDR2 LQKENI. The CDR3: CASSPGGDQPQHF. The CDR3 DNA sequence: TGTGCCAGCTCACCCGGGGGAGATCAGCCCCAGCATTTT.

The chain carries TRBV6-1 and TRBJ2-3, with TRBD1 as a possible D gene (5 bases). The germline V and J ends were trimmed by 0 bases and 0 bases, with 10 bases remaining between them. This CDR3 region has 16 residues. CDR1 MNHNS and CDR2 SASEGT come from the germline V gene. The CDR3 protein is CASSEAWGTSTDTQYF. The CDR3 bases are TGTGCCAGCAGTGAAGCGTGGGGCACTAGCACAGATACGCAGTATTTT.

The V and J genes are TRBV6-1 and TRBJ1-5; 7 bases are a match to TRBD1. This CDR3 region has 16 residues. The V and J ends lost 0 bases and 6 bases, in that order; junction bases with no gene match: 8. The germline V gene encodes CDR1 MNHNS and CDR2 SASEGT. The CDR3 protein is CASSEASRQGGQPQHF. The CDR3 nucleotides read TGTGCCAGCAGTGAAGCTTCCCGGCAGGGGGGTCAGCCCCAGCATTTT.

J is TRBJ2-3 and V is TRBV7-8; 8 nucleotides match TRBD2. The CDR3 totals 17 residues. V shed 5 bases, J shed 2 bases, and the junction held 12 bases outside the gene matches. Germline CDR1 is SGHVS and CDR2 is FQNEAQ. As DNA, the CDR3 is TGTGCCAGCAGCCCCGGGGGGGTCCCCGCCTCCACAGATACGCAGTATTTT. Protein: CASSPGGVPASTDTQYF.

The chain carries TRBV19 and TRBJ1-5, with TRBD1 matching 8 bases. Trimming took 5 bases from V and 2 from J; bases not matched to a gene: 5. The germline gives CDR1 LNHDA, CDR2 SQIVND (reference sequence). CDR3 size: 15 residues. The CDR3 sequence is CASSSRQGRNQPQHF. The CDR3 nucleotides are TGTGCCAGTAGTTCAAGACAGGGGCGCAATCAGCCCCAGCATTTT.

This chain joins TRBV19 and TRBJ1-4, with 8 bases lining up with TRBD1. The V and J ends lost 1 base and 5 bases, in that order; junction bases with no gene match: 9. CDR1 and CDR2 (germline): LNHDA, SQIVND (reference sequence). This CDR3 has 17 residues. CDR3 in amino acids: CASSIVSFRTGNEKLFF. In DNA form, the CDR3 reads TGTGCCAGTAGTATAGTATCGTTTAGGACAGGGAATGAAAAACTGTTTTTT.

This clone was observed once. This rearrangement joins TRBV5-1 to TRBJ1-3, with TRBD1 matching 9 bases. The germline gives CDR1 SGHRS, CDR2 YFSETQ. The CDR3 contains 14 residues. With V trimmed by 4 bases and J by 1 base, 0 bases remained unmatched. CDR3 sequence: CASSGQGSGNTIYF. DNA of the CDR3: TGCGCCAGCAGCGGACAGGGGTCTGGAAACACCATATATTTT.

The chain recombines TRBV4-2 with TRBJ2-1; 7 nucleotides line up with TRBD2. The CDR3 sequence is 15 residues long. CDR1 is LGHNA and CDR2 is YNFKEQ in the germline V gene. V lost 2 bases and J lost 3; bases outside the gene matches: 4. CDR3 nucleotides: TGTGCCAGCAGCCAACGGCGGGAGCACTACAATGAGCAGTTCTTC. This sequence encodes CASSQRREHYNEQFF.

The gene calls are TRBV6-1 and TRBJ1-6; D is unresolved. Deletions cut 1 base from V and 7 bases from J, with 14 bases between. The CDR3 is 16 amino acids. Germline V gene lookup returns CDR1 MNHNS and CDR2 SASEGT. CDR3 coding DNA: TGTGCCAGCAGTGAAGTCTGGAGTCAAGCAAATTCACCCCTCCACTTT. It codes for CASSEVWSQANSPLHF.

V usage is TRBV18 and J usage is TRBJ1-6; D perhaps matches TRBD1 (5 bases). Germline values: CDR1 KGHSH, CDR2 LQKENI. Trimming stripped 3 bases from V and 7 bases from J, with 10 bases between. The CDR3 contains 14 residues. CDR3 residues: CASSPDKANSPLHF. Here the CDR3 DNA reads TGTGCCAGCTCACCGGACAAGGCCAATTCACCCCTCCACTTT. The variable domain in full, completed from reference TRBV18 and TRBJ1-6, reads NAGVMQNPRHLVRRRGQEARLRCSPMKGHSHVYWYRQLPEEGLKFMVYLQKENIIDESGMPKERFSAEFPKEGPSILRIQQVVRGDSAAYFCASSPDKANSPLHFGNGTRLTVT.

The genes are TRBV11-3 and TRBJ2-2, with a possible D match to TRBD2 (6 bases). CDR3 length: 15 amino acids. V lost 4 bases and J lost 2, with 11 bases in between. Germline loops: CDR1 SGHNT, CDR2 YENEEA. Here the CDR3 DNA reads TGTGCCAGCAGCTGGGGGACTTTTAACACCGGGGAGCTGTTTTTT. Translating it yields CASSWGTFNTGELFF.

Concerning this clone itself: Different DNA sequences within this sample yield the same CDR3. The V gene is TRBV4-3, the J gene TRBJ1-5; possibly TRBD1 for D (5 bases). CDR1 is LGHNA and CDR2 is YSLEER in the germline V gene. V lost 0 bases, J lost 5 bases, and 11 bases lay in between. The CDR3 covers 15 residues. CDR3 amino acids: CASSQDGGLDQPQHF. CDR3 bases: TGCGCCAGCAGCCAAGACGGGGGGTTGGATCAGCCCCAGCATTTT.

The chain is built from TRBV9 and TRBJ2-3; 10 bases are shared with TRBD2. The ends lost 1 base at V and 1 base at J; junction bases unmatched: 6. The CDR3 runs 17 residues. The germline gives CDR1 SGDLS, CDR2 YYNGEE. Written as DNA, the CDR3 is TGTGCCAGCAGCGTACTTTCAAGCGGGGGGGGCACAGATACGCAGTATTTT. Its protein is CASSVLSSGGGTDTQYF.

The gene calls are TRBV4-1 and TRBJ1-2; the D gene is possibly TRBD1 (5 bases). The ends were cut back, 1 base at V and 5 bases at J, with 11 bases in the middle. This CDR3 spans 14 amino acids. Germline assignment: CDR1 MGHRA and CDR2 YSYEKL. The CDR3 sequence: CASSQVGRAYGYTF. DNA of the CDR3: TGCGCCAGCAGCCAAGTTGGCAGGGCTTATGGCTACACCTTC.

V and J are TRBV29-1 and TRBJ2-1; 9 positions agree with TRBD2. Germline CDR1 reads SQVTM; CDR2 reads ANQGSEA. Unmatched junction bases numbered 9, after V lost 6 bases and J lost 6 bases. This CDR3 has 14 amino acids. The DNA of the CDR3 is TGCAGCGTCAGGGAGGTAGCGGGGGTCAATGAGCAGTTCTTC. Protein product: CSVREVAGVNEQFF.

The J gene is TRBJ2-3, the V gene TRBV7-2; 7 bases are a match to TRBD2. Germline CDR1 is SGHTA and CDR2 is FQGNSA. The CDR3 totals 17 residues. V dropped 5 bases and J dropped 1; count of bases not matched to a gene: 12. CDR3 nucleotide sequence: TGTGCCAGCAGCCTCGCTAGCGGCCTAGGCGGCACAGATACGCAGTATTTT. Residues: CASSLASGLGGTDTQYF.

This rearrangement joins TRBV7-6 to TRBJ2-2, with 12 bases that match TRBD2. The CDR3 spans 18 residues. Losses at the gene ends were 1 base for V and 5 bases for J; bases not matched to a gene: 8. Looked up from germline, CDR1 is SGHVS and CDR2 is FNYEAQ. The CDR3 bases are TGTGCCAGCAGCTTAGTCCCCCTAGCGGGGGGGCGTACCGGGGAGCTGTTTTTT. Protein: CASSLVPLAGGRTGELFF.

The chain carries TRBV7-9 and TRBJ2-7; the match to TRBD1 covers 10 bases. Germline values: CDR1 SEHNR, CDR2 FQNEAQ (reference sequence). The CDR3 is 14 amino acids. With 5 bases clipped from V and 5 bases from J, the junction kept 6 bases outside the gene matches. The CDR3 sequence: CASSPTGGNDEQYF. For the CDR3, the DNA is TGTGCCAGCAGCCCGACAGGGGGCAACGACGAGCAGTACTTC.

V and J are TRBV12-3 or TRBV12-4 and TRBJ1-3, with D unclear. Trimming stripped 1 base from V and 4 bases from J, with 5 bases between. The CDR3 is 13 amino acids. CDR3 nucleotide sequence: TGTGCCAGCAGTTTAGGGGCGGGAAACACCATATATTTT. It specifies CASSLGAGNTIYF.

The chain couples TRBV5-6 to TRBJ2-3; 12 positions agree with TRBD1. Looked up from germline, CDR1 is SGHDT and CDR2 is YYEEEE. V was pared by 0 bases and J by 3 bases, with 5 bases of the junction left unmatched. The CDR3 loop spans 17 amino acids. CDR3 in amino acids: CASSLAGDRGPTDTQYF. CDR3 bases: TGTGCCAGCAGCTTGGCCGGGGACAGGGGGCCTACAGATACGCAGTATTTT.

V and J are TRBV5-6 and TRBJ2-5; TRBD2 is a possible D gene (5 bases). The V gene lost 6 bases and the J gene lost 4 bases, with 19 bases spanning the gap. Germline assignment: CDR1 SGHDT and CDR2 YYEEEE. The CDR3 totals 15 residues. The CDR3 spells CASIPIRERGETQYF. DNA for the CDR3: TGTGCCAGCATCCCAATCCGGGAACGAGGAGAGACCCAGTACTTC.

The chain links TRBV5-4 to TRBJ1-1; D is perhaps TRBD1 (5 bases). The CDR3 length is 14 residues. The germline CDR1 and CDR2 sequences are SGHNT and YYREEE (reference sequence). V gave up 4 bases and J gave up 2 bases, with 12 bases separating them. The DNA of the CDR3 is TGTGCCAGCAGCCAAGGGGCCAGAAACACTGAAGCTTTCTTT. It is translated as CASSQGARNTEAFF. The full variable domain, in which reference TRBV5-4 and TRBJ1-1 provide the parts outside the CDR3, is ETGVTQSPTHLIKTRGQQVTLRCSSQSGHNTVSWYQQALGQGPQFIFQYYREEENGRGNFPPRFSGLQFPNYSSELNVNALELDDSALYLCASSQGARNTEAFFGQGTRLTVV.

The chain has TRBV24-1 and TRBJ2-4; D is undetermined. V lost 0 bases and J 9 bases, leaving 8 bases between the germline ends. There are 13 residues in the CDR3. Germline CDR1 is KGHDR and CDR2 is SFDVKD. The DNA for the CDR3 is TGTGCCACCAGTGATTTGACTGAGGCCATTCAGTACTTC. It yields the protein CATSDLTEAIQYF.